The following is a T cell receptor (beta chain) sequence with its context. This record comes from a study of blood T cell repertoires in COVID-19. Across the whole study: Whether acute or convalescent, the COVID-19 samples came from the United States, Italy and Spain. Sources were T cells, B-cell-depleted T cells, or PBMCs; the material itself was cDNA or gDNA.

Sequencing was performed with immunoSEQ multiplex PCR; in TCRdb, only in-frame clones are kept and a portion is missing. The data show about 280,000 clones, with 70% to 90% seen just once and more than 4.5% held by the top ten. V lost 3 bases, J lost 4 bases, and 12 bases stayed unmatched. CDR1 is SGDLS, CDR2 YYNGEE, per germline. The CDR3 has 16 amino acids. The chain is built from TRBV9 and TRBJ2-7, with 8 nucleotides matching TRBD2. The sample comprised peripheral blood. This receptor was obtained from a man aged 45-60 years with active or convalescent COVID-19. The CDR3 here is CASSATSGAVVYEQYF. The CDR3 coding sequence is TGTGCCAGCAGCGCAACTAGCGGCGCTGTAGTATACGAGCAGTACTTC. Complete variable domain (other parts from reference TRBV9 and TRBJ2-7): DSGVTQTPKHLITATGQRVTLRCSPRSGDLSVYWYQQSLDQGLQFLIQYYNGEERAKGNILERFSAQQFPDLHSELNLSSLELGDSALYFCASSATSGAVVYEQYFGPGTRLTVT.